This TCR beta chain was found in a study of blood T cell repertoires in COVID-19. Clones were sequenced by immunoSEQ multiplex PCR, and TCRdb holds only the in-frame ones, with some missing. The sample contains roughly 68,000 clones, 75% to 95% of which appear only once. The CDR3 consists of 15 residues. Looked up from germline, CDR1 is LGHDT and CDR2 is YNNKEL (reference sequence). The V segment lost 4 bases and the J segment 6 bases; nucleotides outside the gene matches: 6. This receptor was obtained from a man aged 40-55 years with COVID-19, enrolled during active disease. The rearrangement uses TRBV3-1 (or the pseudogene TRBV3-2) and TRBJ2-2; TRBD2 agrees at 9 bases. What was sequenced was peripheral blood. The CDR3 nucleotides are TGTGCCAGCAGCCCAATAGCGGGAGTCCCCGGGGAGCTGTTTTTT. Translation: CASSPIAGVPGELFF.